Listed below are T cell receptor beta chains from one sample, sequenced in a study of cytomegalovirus exposure and HLA in healthy donors. The data were produced by immunoSEQ multiplex PCR, yet TCRdb's version contains in-frame clones alone and is incomplete. This sample carries 99,000 or so clones, approximately 80% of them seen once, and the ten largest clones take about 1.7%. Specimen: PBMCs. The receptors shown here come from a middle-aged woman in good health and CMV-seronegative. Both conserved end residues are trimmed from each CDR3. D genes are given only for firm matches. The listing skips clone size in some rows; elsewhere it reads once, few, many or a size class.

abundance: .
d_gene: .
v_gene: TRBV2
j_gene: TRBJ2-7
len: 13
CDR3aa: ASSPDGTKSYEQY

abundance: few
d_gene: .
v_gene: TRBV7-2
j_gene: TRBJ2-7
len: 16
CDR3aa: ASSLPLPPPLPSYEQY

abundance: .
d_gene: .
v_gene: TRBV27
j_gene: TRBJ2-7
len: 17
CDR3aa: ASSLPPHRDFGTRDEQY

abundance: .
d_gene: .
v_gene: TRBV7-8
j_gene: TRBJ1-1
len: 10
CDR3aa: ASSPRSTEAF

abundance: .
d_gene: TRBD1
v_gene: TRBV5-1
j_gene: TRBJ2-1
len: 13
CDR3aa: ASSPGQGGYNEQF

abundance: few
d_gene: .
v_gene: TRBV27
j_gene: TRBJ2-7
len: 10
CDR3aa: ASSIIVHEQY

abundance: .
d_gene: .
v_gene: TRBV5-1
j_gene: TRBJ1-3
len: 12
CDR3aa: ASSMMDMGNTIY

abundance: .
d_gene: .
v_gene: TRBV5-5
j_gene: TRBJ1-5
len: 12
CDR3aa: ASSREVGSQPQH

abundance: .
d_gene: TRBD2
v_gene: TRBV11-2
j_gene: .
len: 11
CDR3aa: ASSPRLADEQY

abundance: .
d_gene: TRBD1
v_gene: TRBV19
j_gene: TRBJ1-2
len: 13
CDR3aa: ASRSTGQIMYGYT

abundance: once
d_gene: TRBD2
v_gene: TRBV6-5
j_gene: TRBJ2-1
len: 13
CDR3aa: ASSTVAGHINEQF

abundance: once
d_gene: .
v_gene: TRBV5-1
j_gene: TRBJ1-1
len: 12
CDR3aa: ASSLQGWETEAF

abundance: .
d_gene: .
v_gene: TRBV5-1
j_gene: TRBJ2-7
len: 13
CDR3aa: ASSPVASASYEQY

abundance: .
d_gene: .
v_gene: TRBV9
j_gene: TRBJ2-1
len: 13
CDR3aa: ASSVEGRSGGEQF

abundance: .
d_gene: TRBD2
v_gene: TRBV5-1
j_gene: TRBJ2-3
len: 13
CDR3aa: ASRGLAGITDTQY

abundance: .
d_gene: .
v_gene: TRBV10-3
j_gene: TRBJ2-5
len: 12
CDR3aa: AISEDPLAETQY

abundance: .
d_gene: .
v_gene: TRBV28
j_gene: TRBJ2-3
len: 11
CDR3aa: ASSFGGADTQY

abundance: .
d_gene: .
v_gene: TRBV7-2
j_gene: TRBJ1-4
len: 12
CDR3aa: ASARGGGGEKLF

abundance: .
d_gene: .
v_gene: TRBV29-1
j_gene: TRBJ2-7
len: 11
CDR3aa: SVAGTSIHEQY

abundance: .
d_gene: .
v_gene: TRBV27
j_gene: TRBJ2-6
len: 11
CDR3aa: ASRRSGANVLT

abundance: .
d_gene: TRBD2
v_gene: TRBV7-9
j_gene: TRBJ2-3
len: 12
CDR3aa: ASTQGLDLGTQY

abundance: .
d_gene: TRBD2
v_gene: TRBV28
j_gene: TRBJ2-1
len: 10
CDR3aa: ASSHLAGGSF

abundance: few
d_gene: TRBD1
v_gene: TRBV7-9
j_gene: TRBJ2-5
len: 12
CDR3aa: SSSSRGRPETQY

abundance: .
d_gene: .
v_gene: TRBV25-1
j_gene: TRBJ2-7
len: 9
CDR3aa: ASSAGVLWY

abundance: .
d_gene: TRBD1
v_gene: TRBV5-5
j_gene: TRBJ2-5
len: 12
CDR3aa: ASRDGTVEETQY

abundance: .
d_gene: .
v_gene: TRBV9
j_gene: TRBJ1-2
len: 13
CDR3aa: ASSLRDSTNYGYT

abundance: .
d_gene: .
v_gene: TRBV7-2
j_gene: TRBJ1-5
len: 13
CDR3aa: ASSLDAASNQPQH

abundance: .
d_gene: .
v_gene: TRBV19
j_gene: TRBJ1-1
len: 11
CDR3aa: ASERQTNTEAF

abundance: few
d_gene: TRBD1
v_gene: TRBV27
j_gene: TRBJ1-1
len: 12
CDR3aa: ASSHRGANTEAF

abundance: .
d_gene: .
v_gene: TRBV19
j_gene: TRBJ1-3
len: 12
CDR3aa: ASAPGSSGNTIY

abundance: .
d_gene: .
v_gene: TRBV27
j_gene: TRBJ1-5
len: 10
CDR3aa: ASSLVGQPQH

abundance: few
d_gene: .
v_gene: TRBV4-3
j_gene: TRBJ2-1
len: 13
CDR3aa: ASSQERWAHNEQF

abundance: .
d_gene: TRBD2
v_gene: TRBV7-2
j_gene: TRBJ2-1
len: 16
CDR3aa: ASSSLAYSGSSYNEQF

abundance: .
d_gene: .
v_gene: TRBV25-1
j_gene: TRBJ1-2
len: 13
CDR3aa: ASSEYTAESYGYT

abundance: .
d_gene: TRBD1
v_gene: TRBV19
j_gene: TRBJ1-2
len: 14
CDR3aa: ASRTMSGGLNYGYT

abundance: .
d_gene: .
v_gene: TRBV7-9
j_gene: TRBJ2-7
len: 10
CDR3aa: SSSSGYYEQY

abundance: once
d_gene: .
v_gene: TRBV6-5
j_gene: TRBJ1-1
len: 10
CDR3aa: ASSSLGGGAF

abundance: few
d_gene: .
v_gene: TRBV28
j_gene: TRBJ1-1
len: 12
CDR3aa: ASSFFGEDTEAF

abundance: .
d_gene: TRBD1
v_gene: TRBV18
j_gene: TRBJ1-2
len: 14
CDR3aa: ASSPPGTGGDYGYT

abundance: .
d_gene: .
v_gene: TRBV6-4
j_gene: TRBJ1-4
len: 13
CDR3aa: ASTFGEDYYEKLF

abundance: few
d_gene: .
v_gene: TRBV9
j_gene: TRBJ1-2
len: 12
CDR3aa: ASSPPTMDNGYT

abundance: .
d_gene: TRBD1
v_gene: TRBV5-6
j_gene: TRBJ1-5
len: 14
CDR3aa: ASSKWTGIGNQPQH

abundance: .
d_gene: .
v_gene: TRBV15
j_gene: TRBJ2-7
len: 13
CDR3aa: ATSTKRTATYEQY

abundance: .
d_gene: TRBD1
v_gene: TRBV5-1
j_gene: TRBJ1-6
len: 14
CDR3aa: ASSSGWTGESSPLH

abundance: .
d_gene: TRBD2
v_gene: TRBV25-1
j_gene: TRBJ2-1
len: 16
CDR3aa: ASSGGDGVAGSYNEQF

abundance: .
d_gene: TRBD1
v_gene: TRBV7-9
j_gene: TRBJ2-2
len: 10
CDR3aa: AGQGAPGELF

abundance: .
d_gene: .
v_gene: TRBV7-2
j_gene: TRBJ2-2
len: 12
CDR3aa: ASSSGRRSGELF

abundance: .
d_gene: .
v_gene: TRBV6-5
j_gene: TRBJ2-3
len: 12
CDR3aa: ASSHATRADTQY

abundance: .
d_gene: .
v_gene: TRBV5-1
j_gene: TRBJ2-5
len: 13
CDR3aa: ASSLSGAGQETQY

abundance: .
d_gene: TRBD2
v_gene: TRBV19
j_gene: TRBJ2-1
len: 13
CDR3aa: ATTTTSGRATEQF

abundance: once
d_gene: .
v_gene: TRBV25-1
j_gene: TRBJ2-1
len: 13
CDR3aa: ASSAHGGISNEQF

abundance: few
d_gene: .
v_gene: TRBV4-1
j_gene: TRBJ2-7
len: 11
CDR3aa: ASSQVPGYEQY

abundance: once
d_gene: TRBD2
v_gene: TRBV18
j_gene: TRBJ2-2
len: 13
CDR3aa: ASSAAGENTGELF

abundance: .
d_gene: .
v_gene: TRBV19
j_gene: TRBJ1-5
len: 13
CDR3aa: ASSVVGDAWQPQH

abundance: .
d_gene: TRBD1
v_gene: TRBV2
j_gene: TRBJ2-4
len: 15
CDR3aa: ASSDTTGARPKNIQY